This TCR beta chain was recorded in a study of response to subunit inactivated influenza vaccine. TCRdb used MiXCR to reprocess the RT-PCR reads, holding one entry per CDR3 protein. Altogether 550,000 to 650,000 distinct CDR3 sequences are present, over 9.5% being singletons, with the ten largest covering 10%. Many counts were recorded for this clonotype. This receptor was obtained from a man aged 50 to 60 who received an inactivated influenza vaccine. Material: PBMCs from blood, obtained on the day of vaccination.

CDR3 nucleotide sequence: TGCGCCAGCAGCGGTAGGGATTACAATGAGCAGTTCTTC. Residues: CASSGRDYNEQFF. This chain joins TRBV5-1 and TRBJ2-1; D not resolved. V shed 4 bases and J shed 4 bases, with 9 bases lying between them. This CDR3 is 13 amino acids long. From germline, CDR1 is SGHRS and CDR2 YFSETQ. The full variable domain, with the rest looked up from reference TRBV5-1 and TRBJ2-1, is KAGVTQTPRYLIKTRGQQVTLSCSPISGHRSVSWYQQTPGQGLQFLFEYFSETQRNKGNFPGRFSGRQFSNSRSEMNVSTLELGDSALYLCASSGRDYNEQFFGPGTRLTVL.